These 9 T cell receptor beta chains came from one sample sequenced in a study of CD8 T cells in Susac syndrome. A quantity of roughly 0.5 to 1 ug RNA underwent reverse transcription using random hexamers. One entry per CDR3 protein, called by TCRdb with MiXCR from the immunoSEQ multiplex PCR reads. The sample consists of 120,000 to 150,000 distinct CDR3 sequences, around 96% of them appearing once. Sequencing input: CD4+ T cells from PBMCs. The origin of the receptors is a human donor with multiple sclerosis.

This chain joins TRBV7-7 and TRBJ2-1, with TRBD2 matching 9 bases. The CDR3 length is 18 residues. The germline V gene has CDR1 SSHAT and CDR2 FNYEAQ (reference sequence). J gave up 6 bases and V 2 bases, and 14 bases lay outside the gene matches. The CDR3 loop is CASSLYPARGGAGNEQFF. For the CDR3, the DNA is TGTGCCAGCAGCTTATATCCGGCTCGCGGGGGGGCGGGCAATGAGCAGTTCTTC.

The CDR3 bases are TGTGCCAGCAGCTCGGAGGGTTTAGCCAAAAACATTCAGTACTTC. Its translation: CASSSEGLAKNIQYF. J is TRBJ2-4 and V is TRBV5-6; D possibly corresponds to TRBD2 (6 bases). The V gene's germline CDR1 is SGHDT and CDR2 YYEEEE. V dropped 3 bases and J dropped 0 bases, with 10 bases sitting between them. The CDR3 is 15 residues long.

The rearrangement links TRBV2 to TRBJ1-1, with D possibly TRBD1 on 5 matching bases. The CDR3 spans 14 residues. The V and J ends lost 6 bases and 1 base respectively, with 12 bases between them. Germline V gene lookup returns CDR1 SNHLY and CDR2 FYNNEI. For the CDR3, the DNA is TGTGCCAGCAGAGGCGGACACCGGAACACTGAAGCTTTCTTT. Protein sequence: CASRGGHRNTEAFF.

J is TRBJ2-1 and V is TRBV7-8, with D perhaps matching TRBD2 (5 bases). Trimming cost V 1 base and J 4 bases, with 11 bases left between them. The CDR3 runs 15 residues. Germline values: CDR1 SGHVS, CDR2 FQNEAQ. The CDR3 here is CASSLGTLTYNEQFF. The CDR3 DNA is TGTGCCAGCAGCTTAGGGACTCTGACATACAATGAGCAGTTCTTC.

The rearrangement uses TRBV13 and TRBJ2-4; D is perhaps TRBD1 or TRBD2 (5 bases each). This CDR3 is 14 amino acids long. In germline, CDR1 is PRHDT, CDR2 FYEKMQ (reference sequence). V gave up 5 bases and J gave up 8 bases, with 16 bases separating them. The CDR3 here is CASSHGTRVDIQYF. CDR3 DNA sequence: TGTGCCAGCAGCCATGGGACGCGCGTGGACATTCAGTACTTC.

The CDR3 nucleotides are TGTGCCAGCAGCTTGGTTAACCCGGGGGTAGATACGCAGTATTTT. Its translation: CASSLVNPGVDTQYF. The chain employs TRBV5-4 and TRBJ2-3; D may be TRBD2 (6 bases). There are 15 residues in the CDR3. Germline V gives CDR1 SGHNT, CDR2 YYREEE (reference sequence). V was clipped by 0 bases and J by 5 bases, with 13 bases between them.

The chain employs TRBV30 and TRBJ2-5; 8 positions match TRBD2. V was clipped by 7 bases and J by 5 bases; unmatched bases: 9. The CDR3 is 13 amino acids. The germline V gene encodes CDR1 GTSNPN and CDR2 SVGIG (reference sequence). The CDR3 loop is CALSPGGVETQYF. The DNA of the CDR3 is TGTGCCTTGTCACCCGGGGGGGTTGAGACCCAGTACTTC.

V is TRBV6-1 and J is TRBJ2-2, with 7 bases lining up with TRBD1. Trimming removed 4 bases from V and 7 bases from J; junction bases left unmatched: 9. CDR3 length equals 15 residues. CDR1 and CDR2 (germline): MNHNS, SASEGT. This CDR3 reads CASSASTGKDGELFF. The DNA of the CDR3 is TGTGCCAGCAGTGCGTCGACAGGGAAGGACGGGGAGCTGTTTTTT.

V gene TRBV12-3 or TRBV12-4 combines with J gene TRBJ2-7, with TRBD2 matching over 9 bases. This CDR3 has 14 amino acids. The trim removed 2 bases at V and 3 bases at J, leaving 2 bases unmatched. CDR3 sequence: CASSLRLADYEQYF. Written as DNA, the CDR3 is TGTGCCAGCAGTTTAAGACTAGCGGACTACGAGCAGTACTTC.